These 25 T cell receptor beta chains originate from one sample sequenced in a study of tumor-infiltrating lymphocytes in primary liver carcinoma listed by TCRdb under 2017. Sequencing was performed on an Illumina HiSeq 2500. Starting from 500 to 600 ng total RNA, TCRbeta-specific cDNA was produced by reverse transcription with a constant-region primer and ProtoScript II reverse transcriptase. Three nested multiplex PCR rounds, following a slightly modified ARM-PCR procedure, were used to build the TCRbeta libraries. Each of the first two PCR rounds ran for 9 to 10 cycles using multiplex TRBV1-TRBV30 forward primers together with a Cbeta reverse primer. TCRdb trimmed the raw reads at Q25, called clones with MiXCR and kept productive beta chains. One record per CDR3 amino acid sequence lists the most common genes and DNA. This sample holds just over 20,000 distinct CDR3 sequences; 60% to 80% were observed only once. The top ten clonotypes cover nearly 40% of the sample.

Without any cell sorting, total RNA and DNA were co-extracted from about 20-30 mg of bulk tissue using the AllPrep DNA/RNA mini kit. The sample taken for sequencing was liver tumor tissue from sampling region 4. The cell subset or site label here, explained by the study, means: tumor region T4, right-lateral pole. The receptor source for this set is a woman aged 25-40 years with primary liver carcinoma and hepatitis B virus infection.

As to this clonotype: A junction end diverges from the germline sequence, so it may reflect a read error. The J gene is TRBJ2-7, the V gene TRBV6-5, with D possibly being TRBD2 (6 bases). Germline values: CDR1 MNHEY, CDR2 SVGAGI. This CDR3 comprises 16 residues. The CDR3 region has the DNA TGTGCCGGCAGCTCACCTTCGATAGCGGAAGTCAACGAGCAGTACTTC. It specifies CAGSSPSIAEVNEQYF.

Points on this clonotype: The junction departs from the called germline gene at one end, perhaps through a read error. The chain couples TRBV11-2 to TRBJ2-3; the D is unclear. The V gene's germline CDR1 is SGHAT and CDR2 FQNNGV. The CDR3 spans 11 residues. The CDR3, as DNA: TGTGCCATCAGCTACACAGATACGCAGTATTTT. Translated, it gives CAISYTDTQYF.

The count of this clonotype is one. One end of the junction does not line up with germline, which may come from a read error. The J gene is TRBJ2-7, the V gene TRBV6-5; D may be TRBD1 (5 bases). Germline V lookup: CDR1 MNHEY, CDR2 SVGAGI. This CDR3 region has 15 residues. This chain's CDR3 is CAISYNDSSSYEQYF. CDR3 in DNA: TGTGCCATCAGTTACAATGACAGCAGCTCCTATGAGCAGTACTTC.

This chain joins TRBV11-2 and TRBJ2-1; 12 bases align to TRBD2. The length of the CDR3 is 17 residues. Trimming at V came to 5 bases and at J to 6 bases, leaving 11 bases not matched to a gene. Germline V gene data show CDR1 as SGHAT and CDR2 as FQNNGV. This chain's CDR3 is CASSLTSGRFPGNEQFF. In DNA form, the CDR3 reads TGTGCCAGCAGCCTTACTAGCGGGAGGTTCCCAGGCAATGAGCAGTTCTTC.

The V and J genes are TRBV5-4 and TRBJ2-7; 12 positions agree with TRBD2. CDR1 and CDR2 from the germline V gene are SGHNT and YYREEE (reference sequence). V was pared by 4 bases and J by 6 bases, with 5 bases of the junction left unmatched. The CDR3 has 14 amino acids. The CDR3 DNA is TGTGCCAGCAGCCCTAGCGGGAGGGATGGCGAGCAGTACTTC. Amino acid sequence: CASSPSGRDGEQYF.

The DNA of the CDR3 is TGTGCCAGCAGTTACTCGTGGTCGGGGGAATACGAGCAGTACTTC. Protein product: CASSYSWSGEYEQYF. The chain combines TRBV6-5 with TRBJ2-7; D is perhaps TRBD2 (6 bases). The V gene lost 0 bases and the J gene lost 4 bases, with 13 bases spanning the gap. The CDR3 sequence is 15 residues long. Germline CDR1 and CDR2: MNHEY and SVGAGI.

About this clonotype: An end of the junction does not agree with germline; a read error may underlie this. This chain uses TRBV4-3 with TRBJ2-7, with D hard to call. The CDR3 consists of 14 residues. Germline assignment: CDR1 LGHNA and CDR2 YSLEER. The CDR3 DNA reads as TGCGCCAGCAGCCACACTGCCCTTCCCTACGTGCAGTACTTC. Translated, it gives CASSHTALPYVQYF.

This clonotype was detected only a few times. Its ends do not fully match the called genes, so a read error is possible. The chain recombines TRBV11-1 with TRBJ1-1; D is uncertain. Germline V lookup: CDR1 SGHAT, CDR2 FQDESV (reference sequence). The CDR3 is made up of 14 amino acids. The CDR3 bases are TGTGCCGGCAGCTTCGGGCAGTGCTACATTGAAGCTTTCTTT. Amino acids: CAGSFGQCYIEAFF.

This clonotype was seen repeatedly, ten times or more. The chain employs TRBV4-1 and TRBJ2-1; D unresolved. V was pared by 4 bases and J by 2 bases, with 12 bases between. The germline V gene has CDR1 MGHRA and CDR2 YSYEKL. The length of the CDR3 is 15 residues. CDR3 in DNA: TGCGCCAGCAGCCCACCTCTCGGGCCCTACAATGAGCAGTTCTTC. Amino acids: CASSPPLGPYNEQFF.

This clonotype was observed a few times. The final CDR3 position lacks the conserved phenylalanine or tryptophan, pointing to a likely read error. The J gene is TRBJ2-2, the V gene TRBV6-6, with 14 bases lining up with TRBD2. The germline V gene encodes CDR1 MNHNY and CDR2 SVGAGI (reference sequence). The CDR3 totals 16 residues. The V gene end was trimmed by 4 bases and the J gene end by 7 bases; junction bases not matched to a gene: 5. In nucleotides, the CDR3 is TGTGCCAGCAGTTCGGGACTAGCGGGAGCCCGCGGGGAGCTGTTTCTT. As protein: CASSSGLAGARGELFL.

Concerning this clonotype itself: One end of the junction fails to match germline, which may point to a read error. J is TRBJ1-2 and V is TRBV14, with 8 bases aligning to TRBD1. CDR1 is SGHDN, CDR2 FVKESK, per germline. The CDR3 extends over 13 amino acids. The CDR3 coding sequence is TGTGTCAGCAACCGGACAGGGAGGGGTGACTGCACCTTC. Translated: CVSNRTGRGDCTF.

For this clonotype: Without the conserved terminal phenylalanine or tryptophan, this CDR3 likely stems from a read error. No DNA is shown, since the ends of the CDR3 on it are uncertain; the CDR3 is the one TCRdb lists. This CDR3 is CASGQAVTGGHISYEQCL. The V gene is TRBV4-3, the J gene TRBJ2-7; the D call TRBD1 from the table was never checked on the DNA. Inclusive of both ends, the CDR3 amounts to 18 amino acids. The germline V gene has CDR1 LGHNA and CDR2 YSLEER.

To note about this clonotype: As the CDR3 is not closed by the conserved phenylalanine or tryptophan, this likely results from a read error. CDR3 in DNA: TGCGCCAGCAACCAAGATTGGGACTACGCCTACAGTGAGCAGTTCCTC. It encodes CASNQDWDYAYSEQFL. J is TRBJ2-1 and V is TRBV4-3, with 7 bases identical to TRBD2. Germline V lookup: CDR1 LGHNA, CDR2 YSLEER. This CDR3 region has 16 residues.

V gene TRBV14 combines with J gene TRBJ2-7; 9 positions agree with TRBD2. Trimming took 3 bases from V and 3 from J; bases not matched to a gene: 6. CDR3 length: 15 residues. CDR1 is SGHDN and CDR2 is FVKESK in the germline V gene. The CDR3, as DNA: TGTGCCAGCAGCCAGGCGGGGGGGGCTGTCTACGAGCAGTACTTC. It specifies CASSQAGGAVYEQYF. The variable domain in full, completed from reference TRBV14 and TRBJ2-7, reads EAGVTQFPSHSVIEKGQTVTLRCDPISGHDNLYWYRRVMGKEIKFLLHFVKESKQDESGMPNNRFLAERTGGTYSTLKVQPAELEDSGVYFCASSQAGGAVYEQYFGPGTRLTVT.

This clonotype was recorded only once. The conserved phenylalanine or tryptophan normally closing the CDR3 is absent here, so this likely arose from a read error. No DNA is shown, since the ends of the CDR3 on it are uncertain; the CDR3 is the one TCRdb lists. The rearrangement joins TRBV11-2 to TRBJ2-5; the DNA was not used to check the table's D call, TRBD1. The CDR3 is 13 residues long, counting both termini. Per germline, CDR1 SGHAT and CDR2 FQNNGV. CDR3 in amino acids: CTSSPRQIETKYL.

The chain is built from TRBV28 and TRBJ1-3; D is unclear. The CDR3 spans 14 residues. V shed 3 bases and J shed 5 bases, with 11 bases lying between them. CDR1 is MDHEN and CDR2 is SYDVKM in the germline V gene. The CDR3 bases are TGTGCCAGCAGTTTGAGAAGTTCCAGAAACACCATATATTTT. The encoded protein is CASSLRSSRNTIYF.

A remark on this clonotype: One junction end does not reproduce the germline sequence, and a read error may be involved. This rearrangement joins TRBV11-2 to TRBJ2-7; D unclear. From germline, CDR1 is SGHAT and CDR2 FQNNGV. CDR3 size: 15 residues. This chain's CDR3 is CASSLGVSRSYEQYF. For the CDR3, the DNA is TGTGCTAGCAGCTTAGGAGTTAGTCGTTCCTACGAGCAGTACTTC.

Comments on this clonotype: A read error may account for a junction end that differs from germline. The gene calls are TRBV6-5 and TRBJ1-2, with 9 bases that match TRBD1. Germline V CDR1 and CDR2: MNHEY, SVGAGI. The CDR3 is 15 residues long. CDR3 in DNA: TGTGCTGCCCGGGACAGGGCGAAAAGTAGAGGTGGCTACACATTC. Translating gives CAARDRAKSRGGYTF.

The chain recombines TRBV6-1 with TRBJ2-7; D unclear. The V and J ends lost 5 bases and 4 bases respectively, with 15 bases between them. Germline lookup yields CDR1 MNHNS and CDR2 SASEGT. This CDR3 spans 14 amino acids. The CDR3 DNA reads as TGTGCCAGCAGTAATTCACATTTTGGATACGAGCAGTACTTC. Translating it yields CASSNSHFGYEQYF.

Points on this clonotype: Its ends do not fully match the called genes, so a read error is possible. The rearrangement links TRBV11-3 to TRBJ2-1, with 14 bases lining up with TRBD2. CDR3 length: 15 residues. CDR1 is SGHNT and CDR2 is YENEEA in the germline V gene. The CDR3 nucleotides read TGTATCAGCAACCGACTAGCGGGGGGGGGGTATGAGCAGATCTTC. Translated, it gives CISNRLAGGGYEQIF. Together with reference TRBV11-3 and TRBJ2-1, the CDR3 gives the full variable domain: EAGVVQSPRYKIIEKKQPVAFWCNPISGHNTLYWYLQNLGQGPELLIRYENEEAVDDSQLPKDRFSAERLKGVDSTLKIQPAELGDSAVYLCISNRLAGGGYEQIFGPGTRLTVL.

By proportion, this clonotype is medium-sized. The chain uses TRBV29-1 and TRBJ2-3, with TRBD2 identical over 11 bases. V lost 7 bases, J lost 0 bases, and 6 bases stayed unmatched. The germline CDR1 and CDR2 sequences are SQVTM and ANQGSEA. The CDR3 spans 15 residues. The CDR3 nucleotides read TGCAGCGCCGCAGGGACTAGCGGTAGCACAGATACGCAGTATTTT. Translation: CSAAGTSGSTDTQYF.

A note on this clonotype: The junction departs from the called germline gene at one end, perhaps through a read error. The V call is TRBV12-3 or TRBV12-4, the J call TRBJ1-5; D is undetermined. The CDR3 sequence is 13 residues long. This CDR3 reads CDCSLTGIQPQHF. The CDR3 coding sequence is TGTGACTGCAGTTTAACGGGGATACAGCCCCAACATTTT.

The CDR3 DNA reads TGTGCCAGCAGAACTCGGGACGGGGGGCGCAGGAGGTGGAGTAACACTGAAGCTTTCTTT. This encodes CASRTRDGGRRRWSNTEAFF. V is TRBV11-2 and J is TRBJ1-1; D is perhaps TRBD1 (6 bases). CDR1 and CDR2 from the germline V gene are SGHAT and FQNNGV. The V and J ends lost 6 bases and 2 bases respectively, with 31 bases between them. The CDR3 has 20 amino acids.

This clonotype was counted a few times. No conserved phenylalanine or tryptophan is present at the end of the CDR3, so a read error is the likely explanation. This sequence joins TRBV6-5 and TRBJ2-2; 8 bases line up with TRBD1. Germline-derived CDR1 and CDR2 are MNHEY and SVGAGI. The V gene end was trimmed by 5 bases and the J gene end by 12 bases; junction bases not matched to a gene: 14. This CDR3 has 15 residues. The CDR3 DNA is TGTGCCAGCAGTCCGCGGACAGGGTTCACCTGGAAGCTGTTTCTT. Amino acids: CASSPRTGFTWKLFL.

The chain recombines TRBV21-1 with TRBJ2-7; the DNA was not used to check the table's D call, TRBD2. TRBV21-1 is reported as a pseudogene. CDR3 length: 14 amino acids. CDR3 protein: CASSSMEATYEQYF. CDR3 nucleotides: TGTGCTAGCAGCTCCATGGAGGCCACCTACGAGCAGTACTTC.